These 2 T cell receptor beta chains were all obtained from the same sample, sequenced in a study of blood T cell repertoires in COVID-19. TCRdb's copy holds only in-frame clones and misses some; the assay was immunoSEQ multiplex PCR. The sample consists of 95,000 to 110,000 clones, 70% to 90% of them appearing once. The sequencing sample was made of peripheral blood. These receptors were collected from a man in his forties with active or convalescent COVID-19.

The genes are TRBV30 and TRBJ2-3; 12 nucleotides align to TRBD2. V shed 5 bases, J shed 3 bases, and the junction held 0 bases outside the gene matches. Germline CDR1 is GTSNPN and CDR2 is SVGIG (reference sequence). This CDR3 comprises 13 residues. The CDR3 sequence: CAWGLAGTDTQYF. CDR3 coding DNA: TGTGCCTGGGGACTAGCGGGGACAGATACGCAGTATTTT.

The genes are TRBV5-6 and TRBJ2-6; tentatively, D is TRBD2 (5 bases). V was cut by 4 bases and J by 3 bases, with 11 bases left in between. Germline V gives CDR1 SGHDT, CDR2 YYEEEE. The CDR3 runs 15 residues. The CDR3 sequence: CASSPSGGGANVLTF. CDR3 nucleotides: TGTGCCAGCAGCCCTTCAGGAGGTGGGGCCAACGTCCTGACTTTC.